The 24 T cell receptor beta chains reported below all come from one sample, sequenced in a study of Graves' ophthalmopathy and Graves' hyperthyroidism (dated by TCRdb to the late 2010s). Sequencer: Illumina HiSeq 2000. For repertoire sequencing, the TCR beta CDR3 regions were amplified from RNA transcripts. The first round was an RT-PCR using HTBI primers with the Qiagen OneStep RT-PCR kit, and this first round was followed by a second-round multiplex PCR, then size selection and purification. Through fastp at Q25 and MiXCR, TCRdb rebuilt clones from the public reads, retaining in-frame beta chains. Each entry merges the rows of one CDR3 protein and shows their most common DNA and genes. Present in this sample are about 740,000 distinct CDR3 sequences, roughly two fifths of which were seen just once. The ten biggest clones cover 40% to 55% of the sample. Input material: peripheral blood. The receptor set was obtained from an adult man with Graves' ophthalmopathy.

J is TRBJ2-5 and V is TRBV2; a possible D gene is TRBD1 (5 bases). The V gene's germline CDR1 is SNHLY and CDR2 FYNNEI. The V and J ends lost 3 bases and 5 bases respectively, with 10 bases between them. The CDR3 contains 13 residues. The CDR3 bases are TGTGCCAGCAGTGAGACAGATCGGGAGACCCAGTACTTC. Protein sequence: CASSETDRETQYF. The complete variable domain, with remaining parts taken from reference TRBV2 and TRBJ2-5, reads EPEVTQTPSHQVTQMGQEVILRCVPISNHLYFYWYRQILGQKVEFLVSFYNNEISEKSEIFDDQFSVERPDGSNFTLKIRSTKLEDSAMYFCASSETDRETQYFGPGTRLLVL.

This clonotype occurred many times. This sequence joins TRBV10-3 and TRBJ1-6, with 9 bases lining up with TRBD1. The CDR3 extends over 13 amino acids. V shed 6 bases, J shed 10 bases, and the junction held 4 bases outside the gene matches. CDR1 is ENHRY, CDR2 SYGVKD, per germline. The CDR3 loop reads CAISWDRVSPLHF. CDR3 sequence (DNA): TGTGCCATCAGCTGGGACAGGGTCTCACCCCTCCACTTT.

This clonotype was seen a handful of times. V gene TRBV7-2 combines with J gene TRBJ1-2; no definite D call. CDR1 SGHTA and CDR2 FQGNSA come from the germline V gene. The V end was cut by 3 bases, the J end by 6 bases, with 11 bases between. The CDR3 runs to 13 residues. The CDR3 loop reads CASSLKGGNGYTF. CDR3 coding DNA: TGTGCCAGCAGCTTGAAGGGAGGGAATGGCTACACCTTC.

The chain has TRBV12-3 or TRBV12-4 and TRBJ1-2, with TRBD1 matching over 8 bases. The CDR3 contains 15 residues. With 5 bases clipped from V and 4 bases from J, the junction kept 9 bases outside the gene matches. CDR3 nucleotide sequence: TGTGCCAGCAGTAACCGGGACAGGAGGCGCTATGGCTACACCTTC. This gives the protein CASSNRDRRRYGYTF.

The chain links TRBV20-1 to TRBJ2-7; no firm D call. The CDR3 has 11 residues. Trimming took 5 bases from V and 5 from J, leaving 10 bases between them. Germline values: CDR1 DFQATT, CDR2 SNEGSKA (reference sequence). The CDR3 DNA sequence: TGCAGTGCTCGGATTGTCCACGAGCAGTACTTC. Its translation is CSARIVHEQYF.

A few counts support this clonotype. The gene calls are TRBV9 and TRBJ1-6; a possible D gene is TRBD1 (5 bases). Germline-derived CDR1 and CDR2 are SGDLS and YYNGEE. V lost 5 bases and J lost 7, with 16 bases in between. This CDR3 is 15 amino acids long. CDR3 protein: CASSRRGPVNSPLHF. The CDR3 bases are TGTGCCAGCAGTCGGCGGGGCCCTGTCAATTCACCCCTCCACTTT. The full variable domain, completed using reference TRBV9 and TRBJ1-6, is DSGVTQTPKHLITATGQRVTLRCSPRSGDLSVYWYQQSLDQGLQFLIQYYNGEERAKGNILERFSAQQFPDLHSELNLSSLELGDSALYFCASSRRGPVNSPLHFGNGTRLTVT.

The V call is TRBV19, the J call TRBJ2-7; 8 bases are a match to TRBD1. Germline lookup yields CDR1 LNHDA and CDR2 SQIVND (reference sequence). This CDR3 spans 15 amino acids. V dropped 5 bases and J dropped 5; count of bases not matched to a gene: 11. The CDR3 bases are TGTGCCAGTAGTCCAACCGGGACAGGTACAGACGAGCAGTACTTC. As protein: CASSPTGTGTDEQYF.

The rearrangement uses TRBV19 and TRBJ1-5, with 11 bases matching TRBD1. Germline V gene lookup returns CDR1 LNHDA and CDR2 SQIVND (reference sequence). The CDR3 is made up of 16 amino acids. Trimming cost V 6 bases and J 1 base; bases outside gene matches: 5. CDR3 in amino acids: CASRDRGLTSNQPQHF. The CDR3 DNA sequence: TGTGCCAGTAGGGACAGGGGGCTTACAAGCAATCAGCCCCAGCATTTT. Filled out from reference TRBV19 and TRBJ1-5, the complete variable domain reads DGGITQSPKYLFRKEGQNVTLSCEQNLNHDAMYWYRQDPGQGLRLIYYSQIVNDFQKGDIAEGYSVSREKKESFPLTVTSAQKNPTAFYLCASRDRGLTSNQPQHFGDGTRLSIL.

V usage is TRBV12-3 or TRBV12-4 and J usage is TRBJ1-2; D unclear. Trimming took 7 bases from V and 4 from J, leaving 10 bases between them. The CDR3 is 12 amino acids. In DNA, the CDR3 is TGTGCCAGCAAGTCAGAGGGCTATGGCTACACCTTC. It is translated as CASKSEGYGYTF.

The rearrangement joins TRBV9 to TRBJ1-6; D is perhaps TRBD1 (5 bases). Between the trimmed V and J ends, which lost 4 bases and 7 bases, there was a span of 9 bases. The CDR3 runs 13 residues. Per the germline V gene, CDR1 is SGDLS and CDR2 is YYNGEE. CDR3 amino acids: CASSSTENSPLHF. CDR3 nucleotides: TGTGCCAGCAGCTCGACAGAGAATTCACCCCTCCACTTT.

Only one count was recorded for this clonotype. The genes are TRBV5-8 and TRBJ2-7; weak D call: TRBD2 (5 bases). This CDR3 has 13 amino acids. The V end lost 1 base, the J end lost 7 bases, and 12 bases lay between the germline ends. Germline V gene data show CDR1 as SGHTS and CDR2 as YDEGEE. CDR3 DNA sequence: TGTGCCAGCAGCTTGACTGTCCCGGGGGAGCAGTACTTC. It codes for CASSLTVPGEQYF.

The chain carries TRBV2 and TRBJ2-7; the match to TRBD1 covers 10 bases. The CDR3 totals 15 residues. The germline V gene encodes CDR1 SNHLY and CDR2 FYNNEI. The ends lost 6 bases at V and 3 bases at J; junction bases unmatched: 8. For the CDR3, the DNA is TGTGCCAGCAGCCCTGGGACAGGGGCGAACTACGAGCAGTACTTC. Translated, it gives CASSPGTGANYEQYF.

As regards this clonotype: An end of the junction differs from the germline gene, which may be a read error. V is TRBV10-2 and J is TRBJ1-6, with D perhaps TRBD1 (6 bases). Germline V gene lookup returns CDR1 WSHSY and CDR2 SAAADI. The CDR3 is 16 amino acids. The CDR3 spells CASSEATAGVSSPLHF. The CDR3 DNA follows: TGTGCCAGCAGTGAAGCGACGGCAGGGGTGAGTTCACCCCTCCACTTT.

The chain recombines TRBV25-1 with TRBJ1-5, with no clear D. Germline V gives CDR1 MGHDK, CDR2 SYGVNS. The CDR3 sequence is 15 residues long. V was clipped by 5 bases and J by 3 bases, with 14 bases between them. This CDR3 reads CASSFVQNLNQPQHF. CDR3 sequence (DNA): TGTGCCAGCAGTTTTGTCCAGAACCTCAATCAGCCCCAGCATTTT.

The CDR3 nucleotides are TGTGCCAGTAGTATAGATTCCGCGGCATCGAAAACCTACGAGCAGTACTTC. It translates to CASSIDSAASKTYEQYF. The chain carries TRBV19 and TRBJ2-7; D remains ambiguous. Trimming stripped 0 bases from V and 2 bases from J, with 17 bases between. The CDR3 is 17 amino acids. Germline V lookup: CDR1 LNHDA, CDR2 SQIVND (reference sequence).

This sequence joins TRBV7-9 and TRBJ1-5; D call uncertain. The CDR3 extends over 13 amino acids. Trimming cost V 4 bases and J 8 bases, with 12 bases left between them. Germline CDR1 is SEHNR and CDR2 is FQNEAQ (reference sequence). The CDR3 sequence: CASSWAVKEPQHF. In nucleotides, the CDR3 is TGTGCCAGCAGCTGGGCCGTGAAGGAGCCCCAGCATTTT. The full variable domain, in which reference TRBV7-9 and TRBJ1-5 provide the parts outside the CDR3, is DTGVSQNPRHKITKRGQNVTFRCDPISEHNRLYWYRQTLGQGPEFLTYFQNEAQLEKSRLLSDRFSAERPKGSFSTLEIQRTEQGDSAMYLCASSWAVKEPQHFGDGTRLSIL.

V is TRBV25-1 and J is TRBJ2-2, with D possibly called TRBD1 or TRBD2 (5 bases each). Trimming removed 9 bases at V and 2 bases at J, with 16 bases between. There are 15 residues in the CDR3. Germline CDR1 and CDR2: MGHDK and SYGVNS. CDR3 coding DNA: TGTGCCAGTAGTATCGGGGCAGTCAACACCGGGGAGCTGTTTTTT. Its protein product is CASSIGAVNTGELFF.

This clonotype was found many times. CDR3 DNA: TGCAGCGTACTCACAGGGCAGCAAGAGACCCAGTACTTC. Its translation is CSVLTGQQETQYF. The chain is built from TRBV29-1 and TRBJ2-5; D perhaps matches TRBD1 (6 bases). V was clipped by 6 bases and J by 2 bases, with 13 bases between them. CDR3 size: 13 residues. The germline V gene has CDR1 SQVTM and CDR2 ANQGSEA.

On this clonotype itself: A much larger clone lies a single base off, so this may be a read error. This rearrangement joins TRBV7-9 to TRBJ2-2; D ambiguous. Deletions cut 7 bases from V and 2 bases from J, with 11 bases between. Germline V gives CDR1 SEHNR, CDR2 FQNEAQ (reference sequence). This CDR3 comprises 14 residues. This CDR3 reads CASKSSLNTGELFF. In DNA, the CDR3 is TGTGCCAGCAAGTCCAGCCTTAACACCGGGGAGCTGTTTTTT.

In this sample, this clonotype turned up many times. The chain is built from TRBV19 and TRBJ1-6; a weak D match, TRBD1 (5 bases). This CDR3 contains 13 residues. The ends were cut back, 3 bases at V and 10 bases at J, with 10 bases in the middle. Looked up from germline, CDR1 is LNHDA and CDR2 is SQIVND (reference sequence). The CDR3: CASSIQGGSPLHF. The CDR3 nucleotides read TGTGCCAGTAGTATCCAGGGCGGCTCACCCCTCCACTTT.

This chain connects TRBV5-1 to TRBJ1-1; D might be TRBD1 (5 bases). This CDR3 has 12 residues. CDR1 is SGHRS and CDR2 is YFSETQ in the germline V gene. V was pared by 2 bases and J by 8 bases, with 10 bases between. The CDR3 coding sequence is TGCGCCAGCAGCTTTGGGGGGGTCGAAGCTTTCTTT. Protein: CASSFGGVEAFF.

This clonotype was detected ten times or more. V usage is TRBV29-1 and J usage is TRBJ1-1; D unclear. Per germline, CDR1 SQVTM and CDR2 ANQGSEA. The CDR3 extends over 12 amino acids. V lost 6 bases to trimming and J lost 0 bases, with 8 bases between them. As DNA, the CDR3 is TGCAGCGTGTCCGACCTGAACACTGAAGCTTTCTTT. It specifies CSVSDLNTEAFF.

This clonotype is a singleton in its sample. The chain recombines TRBV20-1 with TRBJ2-6, with 7 bases matching TRBD1. The CDR3 spans 17 residues. The V gene end was trimmed by 5 bases and the J gene end by 0 bases; junction bases not matched to a gene: 10. CDR1 is DFQATT, CDR2 SNEGSKA, per germline (reference sequence). The CDR3 sequence is CSAETGNIHSGANVLTF. The DNA of the CDR3 is TGCAGTGCTGAGACAGGGAATATCCACTCTGGGGCCAACGTCCTGACTTTC.

This clonotype was found many times. CDR3 sequence reads: CASRGRDQETQYF. The CDR3 DNA follows: TGTGCCAGCAGGGGCAGGGACCAAGAGACCCAGTACTTC. J is TRBJ2-5 and V is TRBV25-1, with D possibly being TRBD1 (5 bases). CDR3 size: 13 residues. Trimming stripped 6 bases from V and 0 bases from J, with 8 bases between. Germline CDR1 reads MGHDK; CDR2 reads SYGVNS.